These T cell receptor beta chains were read from a single sample in a study of identifying expanded T cells in peripheral blood. Method: immunoSEQ multiplex PCR; TCRdb's copy keeps in-frame clones and lacks some. The sample has around 85,000 clones; approximately 90% are singletons. Sample: blood. All receptors derive from a person aged 18-70 years in good health. Each CDR3 is given with its conserved first and last residue. D genes are given only for firm matches. Size is omitted from some rows. Given values are once, few, many or a class for expanded clones.

d_gene	j_gene	abundance	v_gene	CDR3nt	CDR3aa
TRBD1	TRBJ2-7	-	TRBV4-3	TGCGCCAGCAGCCAAGTGGTGACAGGGACGTACGAGCAGTACTTC	CASSQVVTGTYEQYF
-	TRBJ2-7	few	TRBV7-9	TGTGCCAGCACGGGTGACGAGCAGTACTTC	CASTGDEQYF
-	TRBJ2-4	-	TRBV30	TGTGCCTGGAGCGCCGGGGGTTCGGCCAAAAACATTCAGTACTTC	CAWSAGGSAKNIQYF
-	TRBJ2-5	-	TRBV5-6	TGTGCCAGCAGCCGTGGACTGCAAGAGACCCAGTACTTC	CASSRGLQETQYF
-	TRBJ1-1	-	TRBV6-5	TGTGCCAGCAGCCCCCCGTTTCGGCGCACTGAAGCTTTCTTT	CASSPPFRRTEAFF
TRBD1	TRBJ1-1	few	TRBV2	TGTGCCAGCAGTGGGGGCCCCGGGACAGGGGCTTTCTTT	CASSGGPGTGAFF
-	TRBJ1-3	-	TRBV4-3	TGCGCCAGCAGCCAAGATGGCGCGGTCTCTGGAAACACCATATATTTT	CASSQDGAVSGNTIYF
-	TRBJ2-7	-	TRBV28	TGTGCCAGCAGTCCTGGGACATCTGACGAGCAGTACTTC	CASSPGTSDEQYF
-	TRBJ2-7	-	TRBV5-1	TGCGCCAGCAGCTTGGTCGAGGCAGGGAGATTGCAGTACTTC	CASSLVEAGRLQYF
TRBD1	TRBJ2-7	-	TRBV30	TGTGCCTTGGGGGCGGGACAGGGCGGTGGTTCCGAAGACGAGCAGTACTTC	CALGAGQGGGSEDEQYF
-	TRBJ2-6	once	TRBV19	TGTGCCAGTAGTATAGCCCCGTGGGGGAGCTCCTCGGTGGGGTACTCTGGGGCCAACGTCCTGACTTTC	CASSIAPWGSSSVGYSGANVLTF
-	TRBJ2-1	once	TRBV4-3	TGCGCCAGCAGCCAAGATTTAGGAGGAGAAGGGCAGTTCTTC	CASSQDLGGEGQFF
-	TRBJ2-3	-	TRBV9	TGTGCCAGCACAGTCGGACCGGGGAGCACAGATACGCAGTATTTT	CASTVGPGSTDTQYF
-	TRBJ1-1	-	TRBV28	TGTGCCAGCAGTTTGGGTCGAGGCACTGAAGCTTTCTTT	CASSLGRGTEAFF
TRBD2	TRBJ2-5	-	TRBV12-5	TGTGCTAGTGGTTTGATGGTGGATAGCGGGGGGAAAGAGACCCAGTACTTC	CASGLMVDSGGKETQYF
-	TRBJ1-1	-	TRBV18	TGTGCCAGCTCACCACCTCTAGGATCGGGATCGAACACTGAAGCTTTCTTT	CASSPPLGSGSNTEAFF
-	TRBJ2-5	-	TRBV10-3	TGTGCCATCAGTGAGACTTCAGGGGCGCGCGAGACCCAGTACTTC	CAISETSGARETQYF
-	TRBJ1-1	-	TRBV11-2	TGTGCCAGCAGCTTACTCCAATTACCGGGACAACTTAACACTGAAGCTTTCTTT	CASSLLQLPGQLNTEAFF
TRBD1	TRBJ1-2	-	TRBV18	TGTGCCAGCTCACCTACACTGGGACAGCACTATGGCTACACCTTC	CASSPTLGQHYGYTF
TRBD2	TRBJ2-6	-	TRBV5-4	TGTGCCAGCAGCTTGGGACTAGCGGGGGCCTACTCTGGGGCCAACGTCCTGACTTTC	CASSLGLAGAYSGANVLTF
-	TRBJ2-2	-	TRBV5-4	TGTGCCAGCAGTCAGGGGCAAGACACCGGGGAGCTGTTTTTT	CASSQGQDTGELFF
TRBD1	TRBJ2-7	-	TRBV27	TGTGCCAGCAGTTCTTGGGACAGCTCCTACGAGCAGTACTTC	CASSSWDSSYEQYF
-	TRBJ1-2	-	TRBV19	TGTGCCAGTAGTATAGGCGGAGGGACTAACTATGGCTACACCTTC	CASSIGGGTNYGYTF
TRBD1	TRBJ1-5	-	TRBV10-3	TGTGCCAGCCTTGACAGGGAAGGTCAGCCCCAGCATTTT	CASLDREGQPQHF
-	TRBJ1-2	-	TRBV18	TGTGCCAGCTCAAATACAGGGAAAGTTGGCTACACCTTC	CASSNTGKVGYTF
TRBD1	TRBJ1-2	-	TRBV7-2	TGTGCCAGCAGCACCCACTGGAGGGACAGGTTCTATGGCTACACCTTC	CASSTHWRDRFYGYTF
-	TRBJ2-2	-	TRBV28	TGTGCCAGCAGTCAATTGACAGCCCTAAACACCGGGGAGCTGTTTTTT	CASSQLTALNTGELFF
-	TRBJ2-2	-	TRBV27	TGTGCCAGCAGTTTTATGAGGTCCGGGGAGCTGTTTTTT	CASSFMRSGELFF
TRBD1	TRBJ2-1	-	TRBV5-4	TGTGCCAGCAGTGGAGTTCCCAGCCCGGGACAGGAAGGTGGTGAGCAGTTCTTC	CASSGVPSPGQEGGEQFF
-	TRBJ1-4	-	TRBV30	TGTGCCTGGAGTGTACAGAAGCTCCGGGTCCTAAGACGTCGGAATGAAAAACTGTTTTTT	CAWSVQKLRVLRRRNEKLFF
TRBD1	TRBJ1-1	-	TRBV5-3	TGTGCCAGAAGCAAACGACAGGGGCGCGGCACTGAAGCTTTCTTT	CARSKRQGRGTEAFF
-	TRBJ1-5	-	TRBV19	TGTGCCAGTTTGGGTGGGGGTCGGGGCAATCAGCCCCAGCATTTT	CASLGGGRGNQPQHF
-	TRBJ2-3	-	TRBV10-1	TGCGCCAGCAGTGGGGGGACCGTTAGCACAGATACGCAGTATTTT	CASSGGTVSTDTQYF
-	TRBJ2-5	-	TRBV5-1	TGCGCCAGCAGAGGGCAAGAGACCCAGTACTTC	CASRGQETQYF
-	TRBJ1-2	-	TRBV4-1	TGCGCCAGCAGCCTCCTCGGGGGTTCTGGCTACACCTTC	CASSLLGGSGYTF
-	TRBJ2-7	-	TRBV29-1	TGCAGCGTAGGTTACCGTCGGGCCAACTACGAGCAGTACTTC	CSVGYRRANYEQYF
-	TRBJ2-3	-	TRBV5-1	TGCGCCAGCAGCTTGGCCGGCGCCCTCACAGATACGCAGTATTTT	CASSLAGALTDTQYF
-	TRBJ2-7	-	TRBV2	TGTGCCAGCAGTTACTCCTACGAGCAGTACTTC	CASSYSYEQYF
TRBD2	TRBJ2-1	-	TRBV30	TGTGCCTGGAGTGTCGGGGGGACCAGAGAGCAGTTCTTC	CAWSVGGTREQFF
TRBD2	TRBJ2-5	-	TRBV10-3	TGTGCCATCAGTGCCTCCCCGGCGGGGGGACACCAAGAGACCCAGTACTTC	CAISASPAGGHQETQYF
-	TRBJ1-2	few	TRBV5-1	TGCGCCAGCAGCTTCCTTGGCCCTTGGGGCTACACCTTC	CASSFLGPWGYTF
-	TRBJ2-5	-	TRBV2	TGTGCCAGCCAGAAAGTGACAGTTACCAACCCAGAGACCCAGTACTTC	CASQKVTVTNPETQYF
TRBD1	TRBJ1-1	-	TRBV27	TGTGCCAGCACTCCGGGACAGGGGGCGATGAACACTGAAGCTTTCTTT	CASTPGQGAMNTEAFF
-	TRBJ2-6	-	TRBV15	TGTGCCACCAGCAAAAGGGGCTCTGGGGCCAACGTCCTGACTTTC	CATSKRGSGANVLTF
TRBD1	TRBJ2-5	-	TRBV7-2	TGTGCCAGCAGCCCTCCAGGGACAGGGGGTAAGACCCAGTACTTC	CASSPPGTGGKTQYF
-	TRBJ2-7	-	TRBV19	TGTGCCAGTAGGCCTCCAGGAAGGGGCACCCACGAGCAGTACTTC	CASRPPGRGTHEQYF
TRBD1	TRBJ1-5	few	TRBV7-8	TGTGCCAGCAGCTTAGACAGGGGTAATCAGCCCCAGCATTTT	CASSLDRGNQPQHF
TRBD2	TRBJ2-5	-	TRBV9	TGTGCCAGCAGCGTTGGACTAGCGGGGACAGAGACCCAGTACTTC	CASSVGLAGTETQYF